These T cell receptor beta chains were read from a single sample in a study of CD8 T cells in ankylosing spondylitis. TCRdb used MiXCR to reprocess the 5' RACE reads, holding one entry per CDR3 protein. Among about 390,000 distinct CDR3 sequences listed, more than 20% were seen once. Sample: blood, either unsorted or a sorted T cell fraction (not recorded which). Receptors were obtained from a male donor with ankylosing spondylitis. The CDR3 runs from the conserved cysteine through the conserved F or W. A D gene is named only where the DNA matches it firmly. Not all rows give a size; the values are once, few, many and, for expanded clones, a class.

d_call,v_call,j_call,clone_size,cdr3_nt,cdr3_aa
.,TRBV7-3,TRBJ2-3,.,TGTGCCAGCAGCTGGGACGGAACTAGCACAGATACGCAGTATTTT,CASSWDGTSTDTQYF
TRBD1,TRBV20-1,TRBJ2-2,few,TGCAGTGCTAGACCCGACAGGGGTGGCACCGGGGAGCTGTTTTTT,CSARPDRGGTGELFF
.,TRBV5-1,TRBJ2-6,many,TGCGCCAGCAGCTTGGCCCTCTCTGGGGCCAACGTCCTGACTTTC,CASSLALSGANVLTF
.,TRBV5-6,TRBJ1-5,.,TGTGCCAGCAGCCTTTCCACAGGGCAGCCCCAGCATTTT,CASSLSTGQPQHF
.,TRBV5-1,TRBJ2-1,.,TGCGCCAGCAGCTTGGGCTTAACCCCCAATGAGCAGTTCTTC,CASSLGLTPNEQFF
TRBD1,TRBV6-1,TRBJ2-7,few,TGTGCCAGCGGGGCCCCAACAGGGGTTGGCGAGCAGTACTTC,CASGAPTGVGEQYF
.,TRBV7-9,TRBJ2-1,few,TGTGCCAGCAGCTTAGCAGAGCTAGTTAATGAGCAGTTCTTC,CASSLAELVNEQFF
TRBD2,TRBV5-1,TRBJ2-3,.,TGCGCCAGCAGCGGTAGACTAGCGGGGATAAGCACAGATACGCAGTATTTT,CASSGRLAGISTDTQYF
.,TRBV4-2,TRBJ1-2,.,TGTGCCAGCAGCCAAGTTGGAGAGGGGGAGCATGGCTACACCTTC,CASSQVGEGEHGYTF
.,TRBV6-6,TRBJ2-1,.,TGTGCCAGCAGTTATGGGACACCCAATGAGCAGTTCTTC,CASSYGTPNEQFF
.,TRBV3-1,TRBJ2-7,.,TGTGCCAGCAGCTCCGCCAGCCGTGGGACCGAGCAGTACTTC,CASSSASRGTEQYF
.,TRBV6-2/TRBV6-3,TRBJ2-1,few,TGTGCCAGCCGATGGTGGGAGTCCACCTACAATGAGCAGTTCTTC,CASRWWESTYNEQFF
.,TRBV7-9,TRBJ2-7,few,TGTGCCAGCAGCCGTAGCGGCAGCTCCTACGAGCAGTACTTC,CASSRSGSSYEQYF
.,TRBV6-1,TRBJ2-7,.,TGTGCCGTTCAACCGGGACTGAGCTCTTACGAGCAGTACTTC,CAVQPGLSSYEQYF
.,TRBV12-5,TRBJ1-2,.,TGTGCTAGTGGTTTGGTAGTGTCGGCAGGGAACTATGGCTACACCTTC,CASGLVVSAGNYGYTF
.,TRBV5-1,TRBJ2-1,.,TGCGCCAGCGGACACTCTATTGGAAACAATGAGCAGTTCTTC,CASGHSIGNNEQFF
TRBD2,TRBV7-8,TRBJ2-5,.,TGTGCCAGCAGCTTATTCCTAGCGGGAGTGGAGACCCAGTACTTC,CASSLFLAGVETQYF
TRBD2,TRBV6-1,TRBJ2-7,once,TGTGCCAGCAGTCGACTAGCGGGAGGACCCTACGAGCAGTACTTC,CASSRLAGGPYEQYF
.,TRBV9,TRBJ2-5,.,TGTGCCAGCAGCGTAGATAGGTCAGAGACCCAGTACTTC,CASSVDRSETQYF
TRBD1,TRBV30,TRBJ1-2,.,TGTGCCTGGACCCCAGGGGGCTACCCCTATGGCTACACCTTC,CAWTPGGYPYGYTF
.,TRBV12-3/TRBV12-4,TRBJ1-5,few,TGTGCCAGCAGTTTAATCGGGAGTCAGCCCCAGCATTTT,CASSLIGSQPQHF
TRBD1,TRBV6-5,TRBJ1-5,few,TGTGCCAGCAGTTCGGGACAGCGTAATCAGCCCCAGCATTTT,CASSSGQRNQPQHF
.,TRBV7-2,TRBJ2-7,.,TGTGCCAGCAGCTTATTGCCACAATCCTACGAGCAGTACTTC,CASSLLPQSYEQYF
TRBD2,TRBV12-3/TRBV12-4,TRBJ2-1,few,TGTGCCAGCAGTTTAGAACTAGCGGCCTACAATGAGCAGTTCTTC,CASSLELAAYNEQFF
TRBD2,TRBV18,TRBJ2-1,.,TGTGCCAGCTCATCGGAGATAGCGGGGAGCTCCTACAATGAGCAGTTCTTC,CASSSEIAGSSYNEQFF
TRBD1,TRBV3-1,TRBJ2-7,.,TGTGCCAGCAGCCAGGGTGGGACAGAGACCTACGAGCAGTACTTC,CASSQGGTETYEQYF
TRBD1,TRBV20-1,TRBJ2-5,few,TGCAGTGCTACCGCAGGGGGCCCAGAGACCCAGTACTTC,CSATAGGPETQYF
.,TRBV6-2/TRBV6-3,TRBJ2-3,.,TGTGCCAGCAGTTCAAGGATCACAGATACGCAGTATTTT,CASSSRITDTQYF
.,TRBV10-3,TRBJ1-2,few,TGTGCCATCAGACCACAGGGTGCCGGCTACACCTTC,CAIRPQGAGYTF
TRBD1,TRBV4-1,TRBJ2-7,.,TGCGCCAGCAGCCAAGGGGGACAGGGTGGCGTGTACGAGCAGTACTTC,CASSQGGQGGVYEQYF
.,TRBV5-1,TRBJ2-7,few,TGCGCCAGCAGCTCCTATGTTATGACAGTCTCCTACGAGCAGTACTTC,CASSSYVMTVSYEQYF
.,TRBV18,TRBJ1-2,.,TGTGCCAGCAACAGGGATGACTATGGCTACACCTTC,CASNRDDYGYTF
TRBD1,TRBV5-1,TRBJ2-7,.,TGCGCCAGCAGCTCCTCCGGGACAGCCCCTTACGAGCAGTACTTC,CASSSSGTAPYEQYF
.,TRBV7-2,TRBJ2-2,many,TGTGCCAGCAGCTTAAGGGGTATCAGGGTAGGCACCGGGGAGCTGTTTTTT,CASSLRGIRVGTGELFF
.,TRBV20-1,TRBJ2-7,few,TGCAGTGCCCGTCGAGGGCTAGCCACCGAGCAGTACTTC,CSARRGLATEQYF
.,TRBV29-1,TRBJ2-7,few,TGCAGCGTTACCCCGGGGACGGGCCGCTACGAGCAGTACTTC,CSVTPGTGRYEQYF